Each of the 28 T cell receptor beta chains below was sequenced from the same sample in a study of response to subunit inactivated influenza vaccine. TCRdb re-analysed the RT-PCR reads in MiXCR, keeping a single row per CDR3 protein. The sample has around 580,000 distinct CDR3 sequences, approximately 12% seen once; the top ten hold roughly 10%. The sample here was PBMCs from blood, taken on the day of vaccination. Receptors originate from a man in his forties or fifties who received an inactivated influenza vaccine.

This chain uses TRBV10-3 with TRBJ2-5; 8 bases line up with TRBD2. Germline CDR1 reads ENHRY; CDR2 reads SYGVKD. With V trimmed by 0 bases and J by 2 bases, 5 bases remained unmatched. The CDR3 consists of 16 residues. The CDR3 protein is CAISESSGGGQETQYF. CDR3 nucleotides: TGTGCCATCAGTGAGTCCAGCGGGGGAGGGCAAGAGACCCAGTACTTC.

The rearrangement joins TRBV29-1 to TRBJ1-1; TRBD1 is a possible D gene (6 bases). Germline V gene lookup returns CDR1 SQVTM and CDR2 ANQGSEA. Trimming took 7 bases from V and 4 from J, leaving 16 bases between them. The CDR3 totals 13 residues. CDR3 region: CSAGTARGTEAFF. Here the CDR3 DNA reads TGCAGCGCAGGGACGGCCAGGGGCACTGAAGCTTTCTTT.

The chain links TRBV7-9 to TRBJ2-7; the D call may be TRBD1 or TRBD2 (6 bases each). Germline CDR1 SEHNR, CDR2 FQNEAQ (reference sequence). Trimming took off 4 bases at V and 5 bases at J, with 24 bases between the two ends. The CDR3 totals 17 residues. The CDR3 DNA reads TGTGCCAGCAGCTCCGGGGGCCGGGGGACACCGTCGGACGAGCAGTACTTC. Its translation: CASSSGGRGTPSDEQYF.

This chain uses TRBV20-1 with TRBJ2-3; D is ambiguous. V shed 2 bases and J shed 2 bases, with 5 bases lying between them. The CDR3 runs 12 residues. Germline values: CDR1 DFQATT, CDR2 SNEGSKA (reference sequence). The CDR3 DNA follows: TGCAGTGCTAGACTCTACACAGATACGCAGTATTTT. It encodes CSARLYTDTQYF.

In this sample, this clonotype turned up a few times. The chain recombines TRBV6-4 with TRBJ2-1; TRBD2 agrees at 9 bases. CDR3 length: 15 amino acids. V shed 5 bases and J 4 bases; nucleotides not matched to a gene: 6. CDR1 and CDR2 from the germline V gene are MRHNA and SNTAGT. CDR3 sequence: CASSRTSDVYNEQFF. CDR3 DNA: TGTGCCAGCAGTCGGACTAGCGACGTATACAATGAGCAGTTCTTC.

This clonotype appeared many times. The gene calls are TRBV5-1 and TRBJ1-1; D is unresolved. The V and J ends lost 5 bases and 0 bases respectively, with 14 bases between them. CDR3 size: 15 residues. Per germline, CDR1 SGHRS and CDR2 YFSETQ. CDR3 DNA: TGCGCCAGCAGAAGGATCGATGGGTTGAACACTGAAGCTTTCTTT. Translation gives CASRRIDGLNTEAFF.

This clonotype was recorded many times. V gene TRBV6-1 combines with J gene TRBJ1-5; TRBD1 matches 7 bases. The length of the CDR3 is 13 residues. Germline CDR1 MNHNS, CDR2 SASEGT. After removal of 3 bases from V and 5 bases from J, the junction contained 1 base not matched to a gene. CDR3 in DNA: TGTGCCAGCAGTGATGACAGGGATCAGCCCCAGCATTTT. The encoded protein is CASSDDRDQPQHF.

This sequence joins TRBV10-2 and TRBJ2-3, with 8 bases matching TRBD1. V trimming: 2 bases; J trimming: 8 bases; junction bases outside the gene matches: 3. Germline V lookup: CDR1 WSHSY, CDR2 SAAADI. The CDR3 has 13 residues. CDR3 residues: CASSEGTGGTQYF. The CDR3 DNA reads TGCGCCAGCAGTGAGGGAACAGGGGGTACGCAGTATTTT.

This clonotype turned up a few times. V is TRBV28 and J is TRBJ2-3, with D unclear. CDR1 is MDHEN and CDR2 is SYDVKM in the germline V gene. This CDR3 spans 15 amino acids. With 6 bases removed from V and 4 bases from J, the gap between germline ends came to 17 bases. CDR3 residues: CASSPSAFGSDTQYF. The CDR3 DNA is TGTGCCAGCAGCCCATCCGCCTTTGGTTCAGATACGCAGTATTTT. Full variable domain (remainder filled in from reference TRBV28 and TRBJ2-3): DVKVTQSSRYLVKRTGEKVFLECVQDMDHENMFWYRQDPGLGLRLIYFSYDVKMKEKGDIPEGYSVSREKKERFSLILESASTNQTSMYLCASSPSAFGSDTQYFGPGTRLTVL.

The chain combines TRBV4-1 with TRBJ2-1; the D is unclear. The CDR3 sequence is 13 residues long. Between the trimmed V and J ends, which lost 1 base and 8 bases, there was a span of 9 bases. Germline lookup yields CDR1 MGHRA and CDR2 YSYEKL. This CDR3 is CASSQVRRDEQFF. The DNA of the CDR3 is TGCGCCAGCAGCCAAGTACGTCGGGATGAGCAGTTCTTC.

This clonotype was observed a few times. The V call is TRBV5-1, the J call TRBJ2-7; D might be TRBD2 (5 bases). The CDR3 totals 14 residues. Trimming cost V 0 bases and J 2 bases, with 9 bases left between them. The germline CDR1 and CDR2 sequences are SGHRS and YFSETQ. The CDR3 DNA sequence: TGCGCCAGCAGCTTGGGGACTCTAGCCTACGAGCAGTACTTC. Translated, it gives CASSLGTLAYEQYF.

A few counts support this clonotype. The V call is TRBV27, the J call TRBJ2-7; the D gene is possibly TRBD1 (5 bases). This CDR3 is built from 14 residues. CDR1 is MNHEY and CDR2 is SMNVEV in the germline V gene (reference sequence). V dropped 2 bases and J dropped 3 bases, with 11 bases sitting between them. The CDR3 reads CASSLGAQFYEQYF. Here the CDR3 DNA reads TGTGCCAGCAGTTTAGGGGCCCAGTTCTACGAGCAGTACTTC.

There are many counts of this clonotype. The V and J genes are TRBV6-5 and TRBJ2-7; 8 nucleotides match TRBD1. The ends lost 2 bases at V and 4 bases at J; junction bases unmatched: 7. This CDR3 is built from 15 residues. The germline V gene has CDR1 MNHEY and CDR2 SVGAGI. CDR3 in DNA: TGTGCCAGCAGTTACGACTGGACAGGGAGTTACGAGCAGTACTTC. Protein: CASSYDWTGSYEQYF.

This clonotype showed up just a few times. The chain employs TRBV7-2 and TRBJ2-1; no definite D call. V was cut by 1 base and J by 0 bases, with 7 bases left in between. The germline V gene encodes CDR1 SGHTA and CDR2 FQGNSA. CDR3 length: 15 residues. As DNA, the CDR3 is TGTGCCAGCAGCTTAGAAAGGAGCTCCTACAATGAGCAGTTCTTC. This gives the protein CASSLERSSYNEQFF. Together with reference TRBV7-2 and TRBJ2-1, the CDR3 gives the full variable domain: GAGVSQSPSNKVTEKGKDVELRCDPISGHTALYWYRQSLGQGLEFLIYFQGNSAPDKSGLPSDRFSAERTGGSVSTLTIQRTQQEDSAVYLCASSLERSSYNEQFFGPGTRLTVL.

This rearrangement joins TRBV6-2 or TRBV6-3 to TRBJ2-1, with TRBD2 matching 11 bases. CDR1 MNHEY and CDR2 SVGEGT come from the germline V gene. The CDR3 loop spans 13 amino acids. V lost 6 bases, J lost 9 bases, and 4 bases stayed unmatched. The DNA for the CDR3 is TGTGCCAGCAGACTAGCGGGGGTTGGTGAGCAGTTCTTC. Its protein is CASRLAGVGEQFF.

This clonotype came up many times. The J gene is TRBJ1-1, the V gene TRBV10-3, with a weak D call TRBD1 (6 bases). In germline, CDR1 is ENHRY, CDR2 SYGVKD. The CDR3 has 14 amino acids. Trimming cost V 3 bases and J 3 bases, with 11 bases left between them. The CDR3 nucleotides read TGTGCCATCAGTGAACAGGGAAGCGACACTGAAGCTTTCTTT. Its protein is CAISEQGSDTEAFF.

This rearrangement joins TRBV6-2 or TRBV6-3 to TRBJ1-5; no clear D. Per germline, CDR1 MNHEY and CDR2 SVGEGT. The CDR3 consists of 17 residues. The V gene lost 2 bases and the J gene lost 1 base, with 15 bases spanning the gap. This chain's CDR3 is CASSYPNPGRSNQPQHF. The CDR3 DNA sequence: TGTGCCAGCAGTTACCCTAACCCGGGGAGAAGCAATCAGCCCCAGCATTTT.

The chain employs TRBV7-2 and TRBJ2-7; 8 bases fit TRBD2. CDR3 size: 14 residues. CDR1 SGHTA and CDR2 FQGNSA come from the germline V gene. After removal of 7 bases from V and 1 base from J, the junction contained 6 bases not matched to a gene. The CDR3: CASTRSSGSYEQYF. As DNA, the CDR3 is TGTGCCAGCACCCGGTCTAGCGGGTCCTACGAGCAGTACTTC.

This clonotype was observed a few times. The chain combines TRBV7-9 with TRBJ2-7, with 7 bases fitting TRBD2. The CDR3 is made up of 16 amino acids. V lost 0 bases, J lost 1 base, and 6 bases stayed unmatched. Germline CDR1 reads SEHNR; CDR2 reads FQNEAQ (reference sequence). The CDR3 region is CASSLAGGTGSYEQYF. Written as DNA, the CDR3 is TGTGCCAGCAGCTTAGCGGGGGGGACGGGATCCTACGAGCAGTACTTC.

The chain combines TRBV5-5 with TRBJ2-7; D not certain. The CDR3 is made up of 15 amino acids. V lost 0 bases and J lost 1, with 11 bases in between. The germline gives CDR1 SGHKS, CDR2 YYEKEE (reference sequence). For the CDR3, the DNA is TGTGCCAGCAGCTTGGATGGGTTCCCGTCCTACGAGCAGTACTTC. Translated: CASSLDGFPSYEQYF.

This clonotype was recorded a few times. Written as DNA, the CDR3 is TGTGCCAGCAGCCAAGACCTCGGGACAGGGGGCCTCGAGCAGTACTTC. Translating it yields CASSQDLGTGGLEQYF. The genes are TRBV4-2 and TRBJ2-7; TRBD1 aligns across 12 bases. V dropped 0 bases and J dropped 6; count of bases not matched to a gene: 6. The CDR3 runs to 16 residues. Germline CDR1 and CDR2: LGHNA and YNFKEQ.

The gene calls are TRBV24-1 and TRBJ2-5; unclear D gene. The germline CDR1 and CDR2 sequences are KGHDR and SFDVKD. The CDR3 loop spans 13 amino acids. Trimming removed 7 bases from V and 2 bases from J, with 10 bases in between. CDR3 in amino acids: CATSRHPQETQYF. In nucleotides, the CDR3 is TGTGCCACCAGCAGACACCCTCAAGAGACCCAGTACTTC.

This clonotype was seen more than once but under ten times. CDR3 loop: CASSMVPGKQPQHF. Written as DNA, the CDR3 is TGTGCCAGTAGTATGGTGCCAGGGAAGCAGCCCCAGCATTTT. The chain couples TRBV19 to TRBJ1-5, with a tentative D call TRBD1 (5 bases). The CDR3 has 14 amino acids. The V gene's germline CDR1 is LNHDA and CDR2 SQIVND (reference sequence). V was cut by 3 bases and J by 7 bases, with 13 bases left in between.

This clonotype was counted many times. The V call is TRBV7-2, the J call TRBJ2-5, with TRBD2 identical over 11 bases. The V and J ends lost 5 bases and 4 bases, in that order; junction bases with no gene match: 12. The CDR3 totals 17 residues. CDR1 is SGHTA and CDR2 is FQGNSA in the germline V gene. CDR3 nucleotides: TGTGCCAGCAGCCGAACTAGCGGGGGAACCGGGTTAGAGACCCAGTACTTC. Translated: CASSRTSGGTGLETQYF.

The genes are TRBV6-5 and TRBJ2-1; 8 bases match TRBD1. Germline assignment: CDR1 MNHEY and CDR2 SVGAGI. The trim removed 0 bases at V and 12 bases at J, leaving 7 bases unmatched. The CDR3 has 14 residues. The CDR3 nucleotides are TGTGCCAGCAGTTACTCGCGTTCCACAGGGGGGCAGTTCTTC. It specifies CASSYSRSTGGQFF.

This clonotype came up a few times. The rearrangement joins TRBV3-1 to TRBJ1-5, with no clear D. Germline V CDR1 and CDR2: LGHDT, YNNKEL (reference sequence). There are 13 residues in the CDR3. V was clipped by 3 bases and J by 5 bases, with 8 bases between them. CDR3 nucleotide sequence: TGTGCCAGCAGCCACAGTACCCATCAGCCCCAGCATTTT. This encodes CASSHSTHQPQHF.

The DNA for the CDR3 is TGTGCCAGCAGCTCCCCCCAAGCGCGGAACTATGGCTACACCTTC. This translates into CASSSPQARNYGYTF. V is TRBV7-2 and J is TRBJ1-2, with D unresolved. The CDR3 extends over 15 amino acids. CDR1 is SGHTA, CDR2 FQGNSA, per germline. With 4 bases removed from V and 2 bases from J, the gap between germline ends came to 14 bases. Variable domain in full (rest from reference TRBV7-2 and TRBJ1-2): GAGVSQSPSNKVTEKGKDVELRCDPISGHTALYWYRQSLGQGLEFLIYFQGNSAPDKSGLPSDRFSAERTGGSVSTLTIQRTQQEDSAVYLCASSSPQARNYGYTFGSGTRLTVV.

The V and J genes are TRBV7-2 and TRBJ2-7; 9 bases fit TRBD1. Germline V gene data show CDR1 as SGHTA and CDR2 as FQGNSA. V trimming: 5 bases; J trimming: 3 bases; junction bases outside the gene matches: 8. This CDR3 is built from 15 residues. In DNA form, the CDR3 reads TGTGCCAGCAGCCTACACGGACAGGGGAGCTACGAGCAGTACTTC. It is translated as CASSLHGQGSYEQYF.